Below are 27 T cell receptor beta chains sequenced from a single sample in a study of cytomegalovirus exposure and HLA in healthy donors. PCR used 60 Vbeta primers and 13 Jbeta primers. Measured with immunoSEQ multiplex PCR; TCRdb has only the in-frame clones, and not every one. Found here are 95,000 to 150,000 clones, 77% of them singletons; the top ten hold around 3.9%. The material sequenced was PBMCs. The source is a human donor in good health.

This clone has only a few counts. V usage is TRBV2 and J usage is TRBJ2-7; 11 nucleotides align to TRBD1. The CDR3 runs 14 residues. Germline CDR1 SNHLY, CDR2 FYNNEI. With 4 bases clipped from V and 5 bases from J, the junction kept 4 bases outside the gene matches. The DNA for the CDR3 is TGTGCCAGCAGTGTGGGACAGGGGGTAGACGAGCAGTACTTC. As protein: CASSVGQGVDEQYF.

The genes are TRBV28 and TRBJ1-4; D is undetermined. Trimming took 6 bases from V and 11 from J, leaving 10 bases between them. The germline V gene has CDR1 MDHEN and CDR2 SYDVKM. The length of the CDR3 is 11 residues. CDR3 sequence: CASRVAGKLFF. The CDR3 DNA follows: TGTGCCAGCAGGGTGGCCGGGAAACTGTTTTTT.

The CDR3 reads CATLDWRGSYEQYF. In DNA form, the CDR3 reads TGTGCCACCCTAGACTGGAGGGGCTCCTACGAGCAGTACTTC. This chain connects TRBV27 to TRBJ2-7; D possibly corresponds to TRBD2 (6 bases). Trimming shortened V by 10 bases and J by 0 bases, and 16 bases separated the two germline ends. Germline V CDR1 and CDR2: MNHEY, SMNVEV (reference sequence). The CDR3 length is 14 residues.

The chain links TRBV19 to TRBJ1-2; 7 bases match TRBD1. V trimming: 7 bases; J trimming: 5 bases; junction bases outside the gene matches: 13. The CDR3 runs 15 residues. Germline CDR1 and CDR2: LNHDA and SQIVND (reference sequence). The CDR3 DNA follows: TGTGCCAGTACCCGGGCGGGACAGCTTTCTTATGGCTACACCTTC. Its translation is CASTRAGQLSYGYTF.

V and J are TRBV2 and TRBJ2-5, with TRBD1 matching 8 bases. The ends lost 6 bases at V and 5 bases at J; junction bases unmatched: 5. CDR3 length: 13 residues. CDR1 is SNHLY, CDR2 FYNNEI, per germline. The CDR3 protein is CASRAGGWETQYF. DNA of the CDR3: TGTGCCAGCAGGGCAGGGGGCTGGGAGACCCAGTACTTC.

The chain carries TRBV29-1 and TRBJ1-1, with D tentatively TRBD1 (6 bases). V was trimmed by 6 bases and J by 0 bases, leaving 14 bases between them. Germline-derived CDR1 and CDR2 are SQVTM and ANQGSEA. The CDR3 consists of 14 residues. The CDR3 spells CSVGQSAMNTEAFF. Here the CDR3 DNA reads TGCAGCGTCGGACAGAGCGCCATGAACACTGAAGCTTTCTTT.

J is TRBJ2-7 and V is TRBV14; 7 bases match TRBD1. Germline values: CDR1 SGHDN, CDR2 FVKESK. This CDR3 is built from 14 residues. The junction had 6 bases not matched to a gene; V was cut back by 5 bases and J by 2 bases. The CDR3 spells CASSNRQGPYEQYF. CDR3 nucleotide sequence: TGTGCCAGCAGCAACAGACAGGGTCCCTACGAGCAGTACTTC.

This clone has only one observation. The chain combines TRBV5-4 with TRBJ1-1; D unclear. CDR1 is SGHNT and CDR2 is YYREEE in the germline V gene (reference sequence). The CDR3 totals 14 residues. The germline V and J ends were trimmed by 0 bases and 0 bases, with 6 bases remaining between them. The CDR3 bases are TGTGCCAGCAGCTTGGAGCCTATGAACACTGAAGCTTTCTTT. Translation gives CASSLEPMNTEAFF.

This clone was detected a few times. The V gene is TRBV18, the J gene TRBJ1-4; D is possibly TRBD1 (6 bases). Germline assignment: CDR1 KGHSH and CDR2 LQKENI. V lost 3 bases and J 0 bases, leaving 11 bases between the germline ends. The CDR3 consists of 16 residues. CDR3 protein: CASSPRDIATNEKLFF. The CDR3 region has the DNA TGTGCCAGCTCACCTAGGGACATTGCAACTAATGAAAAACTGTTTTTT.

The J gene is TRBJ1-2, the V gene TRBV28; the D gene is possibly TRBD1 (6 bases). The length of the CDR3 is 14 residues. V lost 6 bases to trimming and J lost 6 bases, with 17 bases between them. Germline V gene lookup returns CDR1 MDHEN and CDR2 SYDVKM. CDR3 DNA: TGTGCCAGCAGCCTTATTACAGGGTGGGATGGCTACACCTTC. It yields the protein CASSLITGWDGYTF.

The chain links TRBV19 to TRBJ2-4; tentative D call: TRBD2 (5 bases). Trimming pared 7 bases from V and 0 bases from J, leaving 16 bases between. Germline V CDR1 and CDR2: LNHDA, SQIVND (reference sequence). This CDR3 spans 16 amino acids. DNA for the CDR3: TGTGCCAGTACCCCCCTGGACGGACTAGCCAAAAACATTCAGTACTTC. It translates to CASTPLDGLAKNIQYF.

This chain joins TRBV29-1 and TRBJ1-2, with 9 bases fitting TRBD1. CDR1 SQVTM and CDR2 ANQGSEA come from the germline V gene. The V and J ends lost 0 bases and 5 bases, in that order; junction bases with no gene match: 7. The CDR3 has 15 amino acids. The CDR3 here is CSVEDPTGGFYGYTF. The CDR3 DNA reads TGCAGCGTTGAAGATCCGACAGGGGGATTTTATGGCTACACCTTC.

The chain links TRBV7-7 to TRBJ2-5, with D possibly being TRBD2 (5 bases). Germline-derived CDR1 and CDR2 are SSHAT and FNYEAQ (reference sequence). V lost 1 base and J 5 bases, leaving 14 bases between the germline ends. This CDR3 has 15 amino acids. The CDR3: CASSLGALTGETQYF. The CDR3 bases are TGTGCCAGCAGCTTAGGGGCTCTCACGGGGGAGACCCAGTACTTC.

J is TRBJ2-5 and V is TRBV5-1, with TRBD2 matching over 8 bases. Trimming at V came to 0 bases and at J to 1 base, leaving 5 bases not matched to a gene. The CDR3 totals 16 residues. The V gene's germline CDR1 is SGHRS and CDR2 YFSETQ. CDR3 nucleotide sequence: TGCGCCAGCAGCTTGGCGGGACTAGTTGTCCAAGAGACCCAGTACTTC. It is translated as CASSLAGLVVQETQYF.

The chain combines TRBV10-1 with TRBJ2-7; 10 bases are a match to TRBD2. V was pared by 3 bases and J by 5 bases, with 7 bases of the junction left unmatched. This CDR3 region has 15 residues. Germline V gene lookup returns CDR1 WNHNN and CDR2 SYGVQD (reference sequence). The CDR3 region is CASSEGSSGSDEQYF. CDR3 in DNA: TGCGCCAGCAGTGAAGGGTCTAGCGGGAGTGACGAGCAGTACTTC.

This chain joins TRBV7-8 and TRBJ1-1, with D hard to call. The V end was cut by 2 bases, the J end by 0 bases, with 7 bases between. From germline, CDR1 is SGHVS and CDR2 FQNEAQ. The CDR3 sequence is 14 residues long. Here the CDR3 reads CASSLRGMNTEAFF. In nucleotides, the CDR3 is TGTGCCAGCAGCTTACGAGGGATGAACACTGAAGCTTTCTTT.

This clone was observed a few times. The chain carries TRBV6-5 and TRBJ1-1; 7 bases line up with TRBD1. The CDR3 length is 15 residues. Germline lookup yields CDR1 MNHEY and CDR2 SVGAGI. Trimming took 0 bases from V and 1 from J; bases not matched to a gene: 2. CDR3 DNA sequence: TGTGCCAGCAGTTACTCGCGACAGGGGAACACTGAAGCTTTCTTT. Its protein product is CASSYSRQGNTEAFF.

This sequence joins TRBV28 and TRBJ2-7; 9 nucleotides align to TRBD2. The germline gives CDR1 MDHEN, CDR2 SYDVKM. This CDR3 is built from 15 residues. The ends lost 3 bases at V and 3 bases at J; junction bases unmatched: 6. The CDR3 is CASSLGGSGSYEQYF. CDR3 in DNA: TGTGCCAGCAGTTTGGGGGGTAGCGGGAGCTACGAGCAGTACTTC. The full variable domain, its missing parts supplied by reference TRBV28 and TRBJ2-7, is DVKVTQSSRYLVKRTGEKVFLECVQDMDHENMFWYRQDPGLGLRLIYFSYDVKMKEKGDIPEGYSVSREKKERFSLILESASTNQTSMYLCASSLGGSGSYEQYFGPGTRLTVT.

The chain couples TRBV2 to TRBJ2-1; 7 bases match TRBD2. The V gene's germline CDR1 is SNHLY and CDR2 FYNNEI. This CDR3 spans 10 amino acids. V shed 6 bases, J shed 10 bases, and the junction held 0 bases outside the gene matches. The CDR3 nucleotides read TGTGCCAGCAGAGCGGGAGAGCAGTTCTTC. It translates to CASRAGEQFF.

This clone has more than one count but fewer than ten. The V gene is TRBV7-8, the J gene TRBJ2-7; 7 bases fit TRBD1. The CDR3 consists of 12 residues. Germline CDR1 is SGHVS and CDR2 is FQNEAQ. After removal of 9 bases from V and 3 bases from J, the junction contained 5 bases not matched to a gene. The CDR3 loop is CASKTGIYEQYF. CDR3 bases: TGTGCCAGTAAGACAGGGATCTACGAGCAGTACTTC.

This rearrangement joins TRBV28 to TRBJ1-4; 8 bases are a match to TRBD1. The CDR3 is 13 amino acids. V gave up 6 bases and J gave up 8 bases; unmatched junction bases: 5. Germline CDR1 is MDHEN and CDR2 is SYDVKM. This chain's CDR3 is CASRTGALEKLFF. The CDR3 DNA reads TGTGCCAGCAGGACAGGGGCCCTGGAAAAACTGTTTTTT. Variable domain in full (rest from reference TRBV28 and TRBJ1-4): DVKVTQSSRYLVKRTGEKVFLECVQDMDHENMFWYRQDPGLGLRLIYFSYDVKMKEKGDIPEGYSVSREKKERFSLILESASTNQTSMYLCASRTGALEKLFFGSGTQLSVL.

This chain connects TRBV11-3 to TRBJ2-3, with TRBD2 matching over 7 bases. V lost 3 bases and J lost 4; bases outside the gene matches: 7. The CDR3 extends over 15 amino acids. Germline V gene lookup returns CDR1 SGHNT and CDR2 YENEEA. The CDR3 loop reads CASSLLSGGADTQYF. The DNA for the CDR3 is TGTGCCAGCAGCTTGTTGTCGGGAGGTGCAGATACGCAGTATTTT.

The chain uses TRBV15 and TRBJ1-2; 10 bases line up with TRBD1. Trimming at V came to 1 base and at J to 7 bases, leaving 3 bases not matched to a gene. This CDR3 is 14 amino acids long. From germline, CDR1 is LNHNV and CDR2 YYDKDF (reference sequence). CDR3 sequence (DNA): TGTGCCACCAGCAGAGGGACAGGGGGTTTTGGCTACACCTTC. Amino acids: CATSRGTGGFGYTF.

The chain combines TRBV4-1 with TRBJ2-1; the match to TRBD2 covers 7 bases. Trimming removed 2 bases from V and 0 bases from J; junction bases left unmatched: 7. The CDR3 has 17 residues. Germline V gene data show CDR1 as MGHRA and CDR2 as YSYEKL. CDR3 residues: CASSQTGRTSSYNEQFF. The CDR3 nucleotides read TGCGCCAGCAGCCAAACGGGACGGACTAGCTCCTACAATGAGCAGTTCTTC.

The J gene is TRBJ1-2, the V gene TRBV28; D is unresolved. Germline V gene data show CDR1 as MDHEN and CDR2 as SYDVKM. This CDR3 contains 16 residues. Trimming took 1 base from V and 2 from J, leaving 14 bases between them. The CDR3 loop reads CASSLSPHNLNYGYTF. CDR3 sequence (DNA): TGTGCCAGCAGTTTATCCCCACACAACCTGAACTATGGCTACACCTTC.

V is TRBV29-1 and J is TRBJ2-1, with TRBD1 matching over 8 bases. Germline CDR1 reads SQVTM; CDR2 reads ANQGSEA. Trimming removed 7 bases from V and 2 bases from J; junction bases left unmatched: 16. CDR3 length: 17 residues. The CDR3, as DNA: TGCAGCGCCCTCCACTCCCAGGGGGCGGCCACCTACAATGAGCAGTTCTTC. This translates into CSALHSQGAATYNEQFF.

The J gene is TRBJ2-5, the V gene TRBV25-1, with TRBD2 matching 8 bases. From germline, CDR1 is MGHDK and CDR2 SYGVNS. This CDR3 spans 11 amino acids. CDR3 amino acids: CARGGEEEQYF. CDR3 in DNA: TGTGCTCGGGGGGGAGAGGAAGAGCAGTACTTC. The entire variable domain, with the rest obtained from reference TRBV25-1 and TRBJ2-5, is as follows: EADIYQTPRYLVIGTGKKITLECSQTMGHDKMYWYQQDPGMELHLIHYSYGVNSTEKGDLSSESTVSRIRTEHFPLTLESARPSHTSQYLCARGGEEEQYFGPGTRLLVL.